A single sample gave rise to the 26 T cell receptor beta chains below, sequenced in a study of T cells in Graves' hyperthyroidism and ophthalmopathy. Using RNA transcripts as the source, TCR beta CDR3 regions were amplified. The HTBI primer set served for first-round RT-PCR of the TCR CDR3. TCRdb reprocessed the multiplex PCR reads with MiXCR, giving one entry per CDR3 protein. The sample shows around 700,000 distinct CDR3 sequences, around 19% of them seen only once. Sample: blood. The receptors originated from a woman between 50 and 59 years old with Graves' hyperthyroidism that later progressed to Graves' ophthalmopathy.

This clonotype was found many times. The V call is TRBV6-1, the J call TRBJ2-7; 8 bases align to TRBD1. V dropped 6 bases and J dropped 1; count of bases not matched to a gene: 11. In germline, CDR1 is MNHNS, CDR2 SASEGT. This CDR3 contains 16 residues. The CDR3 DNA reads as TGTGCCAGCAGCTCGGGGAGTAACAGGGGGTCCTACGAGCAGTACTTC. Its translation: CASSSGSNRGSYEQYF.

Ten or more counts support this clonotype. The CDR3 loop is CASSRQGGESYNEQFF. CDR3 nucleotide sequence: TGTGCCAGCAGTAGACAAGGGGGGGAGTCCTACAATGAGCAGTTCTTC. The chain employs TRBV12-3 or TRBV12-4 and TRBJ2-1; D perhaps matches TRBD2 (7 bases). V lost 5 bases, J lost 1 base, and 15 bases lay in between. The CDR3 loop spans 16 amino acids.

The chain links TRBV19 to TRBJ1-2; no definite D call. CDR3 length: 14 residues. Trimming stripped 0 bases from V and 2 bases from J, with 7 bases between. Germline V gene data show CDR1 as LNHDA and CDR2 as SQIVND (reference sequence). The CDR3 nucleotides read TGTGCCAGTAGTATAGATGACACGAACTATGGCTACACCTTC. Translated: CASSIDDTNYGYTF.

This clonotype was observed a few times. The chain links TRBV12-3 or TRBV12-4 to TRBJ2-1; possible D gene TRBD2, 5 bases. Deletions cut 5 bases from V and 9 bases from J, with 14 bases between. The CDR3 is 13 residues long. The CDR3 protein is CASSLLRAVEQFF. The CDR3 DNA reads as TGTGCCAGCAGTCTGTTGAGGGCGGTTGAGCAGTTCTTC.

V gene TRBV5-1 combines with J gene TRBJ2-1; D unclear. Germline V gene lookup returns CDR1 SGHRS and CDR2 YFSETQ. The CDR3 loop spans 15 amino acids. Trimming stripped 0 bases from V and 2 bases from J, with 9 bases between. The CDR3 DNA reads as TGCGCCAGCAGCTTGGGGCAGGCGACCTACAATGAGCAGTTCTTC. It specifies CASSLGQATYNEQFF.

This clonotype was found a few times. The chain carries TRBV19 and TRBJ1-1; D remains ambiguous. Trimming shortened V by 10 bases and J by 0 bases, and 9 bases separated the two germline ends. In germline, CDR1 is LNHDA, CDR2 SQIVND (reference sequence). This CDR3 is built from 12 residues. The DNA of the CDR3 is TGTGCCATCTCCGGGCTGAACACTGAAGCTTTCTTT. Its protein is CAISGLNTEAFF. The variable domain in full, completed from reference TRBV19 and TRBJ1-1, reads DGGITQSPKYLFRKEGQNVTLSCEQNLNHDAMYWYRQDPGQGLRLIYYSQIVNDFQKGDIAEGYSVSREKKESFPLTVTSAQKNPTAFYLCAISGLNTEAFFGQGTRLTVV.

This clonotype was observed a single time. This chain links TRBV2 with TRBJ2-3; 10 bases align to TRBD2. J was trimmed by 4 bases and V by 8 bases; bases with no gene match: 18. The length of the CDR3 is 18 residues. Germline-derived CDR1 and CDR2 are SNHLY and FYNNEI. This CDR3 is CASSLAGLAPPGADTQYF. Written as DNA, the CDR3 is TGTGCCAGCTCATTGGCGGGACTAGCGCCTCCGGGGGCAGATACGCAGTATTTT.

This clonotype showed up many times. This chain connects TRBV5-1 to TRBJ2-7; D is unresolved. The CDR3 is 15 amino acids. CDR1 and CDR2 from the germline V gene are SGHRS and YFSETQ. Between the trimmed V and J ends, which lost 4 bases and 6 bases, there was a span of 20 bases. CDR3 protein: CASSDLRIEDGEQYF. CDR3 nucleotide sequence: TGCGCCAGCAGCGACTTACGTATCGAGGATGGCGAGCAGTACTTC.

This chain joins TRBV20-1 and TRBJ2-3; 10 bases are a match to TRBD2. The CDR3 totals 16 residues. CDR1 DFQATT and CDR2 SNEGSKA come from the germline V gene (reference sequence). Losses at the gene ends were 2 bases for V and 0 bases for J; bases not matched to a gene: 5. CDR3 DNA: TGCAGTGCTAGACTAGCGGGGGACCCTAGCACAGATACGCAGTATTTT. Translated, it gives CSARLAGDPSTDTQYF.

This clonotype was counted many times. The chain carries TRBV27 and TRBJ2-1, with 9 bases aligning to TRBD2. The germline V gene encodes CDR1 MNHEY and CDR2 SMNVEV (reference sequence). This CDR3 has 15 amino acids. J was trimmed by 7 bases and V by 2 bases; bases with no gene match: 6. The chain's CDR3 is CASSLGSSGVNEQFF. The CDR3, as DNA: TGTGCCAGCAGTTTAGGGTCTAGCGGGGTGAATGAGCAGTTCTTC.

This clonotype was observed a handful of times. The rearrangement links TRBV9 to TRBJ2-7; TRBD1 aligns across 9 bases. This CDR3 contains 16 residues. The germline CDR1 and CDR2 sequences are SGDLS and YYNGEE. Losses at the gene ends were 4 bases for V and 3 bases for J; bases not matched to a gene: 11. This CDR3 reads CASSPTYGTGIYEQYF. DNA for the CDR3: TGTGCCAGCAGCCCTACGTACGGGACAGGGATCTACGAGCAGTACTTC.

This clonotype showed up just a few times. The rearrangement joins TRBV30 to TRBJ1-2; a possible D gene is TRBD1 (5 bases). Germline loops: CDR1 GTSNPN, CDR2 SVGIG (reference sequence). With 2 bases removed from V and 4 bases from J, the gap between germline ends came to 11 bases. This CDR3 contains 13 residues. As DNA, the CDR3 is TGTGCCTGGAGTCATAGGGGTTCCTATGGCTACACCTTC. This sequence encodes CAWSHRGSYGYTF.

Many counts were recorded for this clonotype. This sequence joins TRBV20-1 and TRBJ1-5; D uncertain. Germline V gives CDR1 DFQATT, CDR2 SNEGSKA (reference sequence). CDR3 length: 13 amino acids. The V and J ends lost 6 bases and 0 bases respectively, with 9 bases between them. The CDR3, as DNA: TGCAGTGCGTTTGGGGATAGCAATCAGCCCCAGCATTTT. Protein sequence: CSAFGDSNQPQHF.

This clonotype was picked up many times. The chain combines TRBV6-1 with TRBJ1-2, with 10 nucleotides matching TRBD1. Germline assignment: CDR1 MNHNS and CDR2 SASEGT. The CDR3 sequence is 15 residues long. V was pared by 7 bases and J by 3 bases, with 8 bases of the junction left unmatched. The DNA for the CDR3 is TGTGCCAGCACAAATACTGGGACAGGGGACTATGGCTACACCTTC. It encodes CASTNTGTGDYGYTF.

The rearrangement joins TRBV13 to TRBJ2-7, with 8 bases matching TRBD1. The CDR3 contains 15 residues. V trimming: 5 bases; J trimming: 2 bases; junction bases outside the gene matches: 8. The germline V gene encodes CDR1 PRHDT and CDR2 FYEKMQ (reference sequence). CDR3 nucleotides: TGTGCCAGCAGCCTCCAAAAGACAGGGGCCTACGAGCAGTACTTC. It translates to CASSLQKTGAYEQYF.

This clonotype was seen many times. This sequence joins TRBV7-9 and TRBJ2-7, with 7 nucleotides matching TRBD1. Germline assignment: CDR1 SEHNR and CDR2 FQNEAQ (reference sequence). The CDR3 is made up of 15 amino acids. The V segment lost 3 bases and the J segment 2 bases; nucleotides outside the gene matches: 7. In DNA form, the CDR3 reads TGTGCCAGCAGCTTCGGGGACAGCACAACCTACGAGCAGTACTTC. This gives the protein CASSFGDSTTYEQYF.

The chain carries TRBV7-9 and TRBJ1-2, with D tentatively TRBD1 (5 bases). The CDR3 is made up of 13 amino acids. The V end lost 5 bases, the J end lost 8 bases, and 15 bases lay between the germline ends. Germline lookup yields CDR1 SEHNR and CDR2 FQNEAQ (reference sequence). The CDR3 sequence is CASSTRTKEGYTF. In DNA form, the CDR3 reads TGTGCCAGCAGCACAAGGACAAAGGAGGGCTACACCTTC.

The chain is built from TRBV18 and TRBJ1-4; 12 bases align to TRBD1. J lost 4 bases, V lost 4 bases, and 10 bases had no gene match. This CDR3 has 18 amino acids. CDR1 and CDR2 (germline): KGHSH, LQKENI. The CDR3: CASSRTGTGGAINEKLFF. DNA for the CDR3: TGTGCCAGCTCACGAACCGGGACAGGGGGCGCAATTAATGAAAAACTGTTTTTT.

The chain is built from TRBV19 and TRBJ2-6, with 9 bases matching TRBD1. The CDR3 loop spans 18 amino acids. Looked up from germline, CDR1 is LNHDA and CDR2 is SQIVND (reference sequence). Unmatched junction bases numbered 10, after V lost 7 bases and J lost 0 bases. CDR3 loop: CASKPGTGISSGANVLTF. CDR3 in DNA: TGTGCCAGTAAGCCCGGGACAGGGATTTCCTCTGGGGCCAACGTCCTGACTTTC. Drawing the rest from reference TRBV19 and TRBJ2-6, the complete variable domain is DGGITQSPKYLFRKEGQNVTLSCEQNLNHDAMYWYRQDPGQGLRLIYYSQIVNDFQKGDIAEGYSVSREKKESFPLTVTSAQKNPTAFYLCASKPGTGISSGANVLTFGAGSRLTVL.

The CDR3 DNA follows: TGTGCCGGCATCGAGGGAACAGGTGTTCACACCGGGGAGCTGTTTTTT. This translates into CAGIEGTGVHTGELFF. The chain carries TRBV27 and TRBJ2-2, with D perhaps TRBD1 or TRBD2 (5 bases each). Germline lookup yields CDR1 MNHEY and CDR2 SMNVEV (reference sequence). The V end was cut by 11 bases, the J end by 3 bases, with 22 bases between. The CDR3 spans 16 residues.

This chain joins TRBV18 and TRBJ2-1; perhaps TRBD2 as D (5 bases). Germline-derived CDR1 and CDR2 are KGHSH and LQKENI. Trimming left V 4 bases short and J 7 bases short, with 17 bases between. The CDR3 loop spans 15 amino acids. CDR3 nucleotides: TGTGCCAGCTCACAAACCAATTCGGAGGATAATGAGCAGTTCTTC. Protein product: CASSQTNSEDNEQFF.

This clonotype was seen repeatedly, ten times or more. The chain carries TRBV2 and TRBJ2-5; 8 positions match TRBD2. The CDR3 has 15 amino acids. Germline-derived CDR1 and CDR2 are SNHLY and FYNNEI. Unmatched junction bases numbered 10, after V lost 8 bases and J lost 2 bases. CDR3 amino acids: CASGAGLGDQETQYF. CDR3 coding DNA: TGTGCCAGCGGGGCGGGACTAGGGGATCAAGAGACCCAGTACTTC. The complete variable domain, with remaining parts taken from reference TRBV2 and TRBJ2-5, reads EPEVTQTPSHQVTQMGQEVILRCVPISNHLYFYWYRQILGQKVEFLVSFYNNEISEKSEIFDDQFSVERPDGSNFTLKIRSTKLEDSAMYFCASGAGLGDQETQYFGPGTRLLVL.

CDR3 amino acids: CASSQDRTVNEKLFF. CDR3 nucleotides: TGCGCCAGCAGCCAAGATAGGACAGTTAATGAAAAACTGTTTTTT. The chain uses TRBV4-1 and TRBJ1-4, with D possibly matching TRBD1 (6 bases). Trimming shortened V by 0 bases and J by 4 bases, and 9 bases separated the two germline ends. Germline CDR1 reads MGHRA; CDR2 reads YSYEKL. The CDR3 covers 15 residues.

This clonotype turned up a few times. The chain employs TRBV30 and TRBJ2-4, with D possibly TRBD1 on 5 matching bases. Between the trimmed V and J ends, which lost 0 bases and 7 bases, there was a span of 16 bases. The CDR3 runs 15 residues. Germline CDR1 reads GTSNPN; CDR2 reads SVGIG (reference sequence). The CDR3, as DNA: TGTGCCTGGAGTGTTGGAGATGGGGCCCGGAACATTCAGTACTTC. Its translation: CAWSVGDGARNIQYF.

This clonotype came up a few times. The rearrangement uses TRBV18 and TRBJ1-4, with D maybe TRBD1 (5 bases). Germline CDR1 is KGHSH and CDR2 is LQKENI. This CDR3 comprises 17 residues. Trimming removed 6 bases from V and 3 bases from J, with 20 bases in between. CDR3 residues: CASSQAGERDSNEKLFF. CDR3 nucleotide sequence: TGTGCCAGCTCGCAGGCTGGGGAGAGGGACTCTAATGAAAAACTGTTTTTT.

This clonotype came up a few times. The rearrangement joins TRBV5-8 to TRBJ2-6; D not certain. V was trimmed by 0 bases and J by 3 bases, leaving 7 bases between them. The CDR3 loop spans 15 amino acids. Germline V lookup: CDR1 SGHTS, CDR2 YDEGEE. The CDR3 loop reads CASSLDGFGANVLTF. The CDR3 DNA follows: TGTGCCAGCAGCTTGGACGGCTTTGGGGCCAACGTCCTGACTTTC.